These 7 T cell receptor beta chains were all obtained from the same sample, sequenced in a study of blood T cell repertoires in COVID-19. Sequenced by immunoSEQ multiplex PCR; TCRdb stores in-frame clones only, minus some. Of approximately 57,000 clones in the sample, roughly four fifths were seen once. Sequenced sample: peripheral blood. The origin of the receptors is a woman aged 80 or over with acute or convalescent COVID-19.

The chain joins TRBV5-1 to TRBJ2-2; 10 bases align to TRBD1. The V gene end was trimmed by 7 bases and the J gene end by 6 bases; junction bases not matched to a gene: 9. Per germline, CDR1 SGHRS and CDR2 YFSETQ. This CDR3 comprises 15 residues. This CDR3 reads CASETGGMLAGELFF. The DNA for the CDR3 is TGCGCCAGCGAGACAGGGGGCATGTTGGCCGGGGAGCTGTTTTTT.

This sequence joins TRBV11-2 and TRBJ2-5; 12 nucleotides agree with TRBD2. The J segment lost 1 base and the V segment lost 2 bases, leaving 2 bases of the junction unmatched. Germline CDR1 reads SGHAT; CDR2 reads FQNNGV. CDR3 length: 16 amino acids. CDR3 residues: CASSLTSGRFQETQYF. DNA for the CDR3: TGTGCCAGCAGCTTAACTAGCGGGAGGTTCCAAGAGACCCAGTACTTC. Filled out from reference TRBV11-2 and TRBJ2-5, the complete variable domain reads EAGVAQSPRYKIIEKRQSVAFWCNPISGHATLYWYQQILGQGPKLLIQFQNNGVVDDSQLPKDRFSAERLKGVDSTLKIQPAKLEDSAVYLCASSLTSGRFQETQYFGPGTRLLVL.

V usage is TRBV12-3 or TRBV12-4 and J usage is TRBJ1-2; tentatively, D is TRBD1 (6 bases). The CDR3 contains 13 residues. Trimming removed 3 bases from V and 5 bases from J, with 10 bases in between. CDR3 residues: CASSFNTGYGYTF. CDR3 DNA sequence: TGTGCCAGCAGTTTTAACACAGGGTATGGCTACACCTTC.

In this sample, this clone turned up a few times. The genes are TRBV7-9 and TRBJ1-2, with 7 bases aligning to TRBD1. CDR1 is SEHNR, CDR2 FQNEAQ, per germline (reference sequence). CDR3 length: 17 residues. V lost 8 bases and J lost 0; bases outside the gene matches: 15. The CDR3 loop is CASQGLEQGYSNYGYTF. In DNA form, the CDR3 reads TGTGCCAGCCAAGGCCTTGAACAGGGGTATTCTAACTATGGCTACACCTTC.

V is TRBV6-6 and J is TRBJ1-1; 8 positions match TRBD1. J was trimmed by 2 bases and V by 5 bases; bases with no gene match: 4. The CDR3 is made up of 14 amino acids. Germline CDR1 and CDR2: MNHNY and SVGAGI (reference sequence). The CDR3 sequence: CASSLGQGNTEAFF. The CDR3 DNA sequence: TGTGCCAGCAGTCTCGGACAGGGAAACACTGAAGCTTTCTTT.

The chain couples TRBV5-1 to TRBJ2-2; 9 bases fit TRBD2. Germline-derived CDR1 and CDR2 are SGHRS and YFSETQ. The V gene end was trimmed by 2 bases and the J gene end by 5 bases; junction bases not matched to a gene: 10. The CDR3 runs 17 residues. The CDR3 nucleotides are TGCGCCAGCAGCTTTGTCGCGGGAGGGCCTCAGACCGGGGAGCTGTTTTTT. This codes for CASSFVAGGPQTGELFF. Supplemented by reference TRBV5-1 and TRBJ2-2, the full variable domain reads KAGVTQTPRYLIKTRGQQVTLSCSPISGHRSVSWYQQTPGQGLQFLFEYFSETQRNKGNFPGRFSGRQFSNSRSEMNVSTLELGDSALYLCASSFVAGGPQTGELFFGEGSRLTVL.

The V gene is TRBV2, the J gene TRBJ2-3; 14 positions agree with TRBD2. V dropped 6 bases and J dropped 6; count of bases not matched to a gene: 8. The CDR3 is 16 amino acids. Germline assignment: CDR1 SNHLY and CDR2 FYNNEI. The DNA of the CDR3 is TGTGCCAGCAGGTCGACTAGCGGGGGGGTTAGGGATACGCAGTATTTT. This gives the protein CASRSTSGGVRDTQYF.